These 27 T cell receptor beta chains were all obtained from the same sample, sequenced in a study of blood T cell repertoires in COVID-19. This table comes from immunoSEQ multiplex PCR, and its TCRdb copy is limited to in-frame clones, with some not included. The sample has some 150,000 clones; more than 75% are singletons. The sequencing input was peripheral blood. Receptors originate from a man in his late teens or twenties with active or convalescent COVID-19.

As regards this clone: Other DNA sequences in the sample encode the same CDR3. This chain joins TRBV24-1 and TRBJ1-5; 10 bases are shared with TRBD1. The V and J ends lost 5 bases and 5 bases, in that order; junction bases with no gene match: 2. CDR1 and CDR2 (germline): KGHDR, SFDVKD. This CDR3 spans 14 amino acids. The CDR3, as DNA: TGTGCCACCAGTGTAGGACAGGGGGATCAGCCCCAGCATTTT. It is translated as CATSVGQGDQPQHF.

The rearrangement joins TRBV2 to TRBJ1-5; possible D gene TRBD1, 6 bases. Germline CDR1 is SNHLY and CDR2 is FYNNEI. Trimming removed 1 base from V and 4 bases from J, with 14 bases in between. This CDR3 spans 16 amino acids. The CDR3 DNA follows: TGTGCCAGCAGTGAAGGGGCGCCGGGACAAAATCAGCCCCAGCATTTT. Its protein is CASSEGAPGQNQPQHF.

The rearrangement joins TRBV21-1 to TRBJ2-2; TRBD1, the table's D call, was not compared with the DNA. TRBV21-1 is annotated as a pseudogene. CDR3 length: 15 amino acids. CDR3 bases: TGTACCAGCGGGTCGGGGACAGTTTGCGCCGGGGAGCTGTTTTTT. This translates into CTSGSGTVCAGELFF.

The genes are TRBV5-1 and TRBJ2-7; 9 nucleotides align to TRBD1. Germline trimming cut 1 base from V and 6 bases from J; bases unmatched to any gene: 8. Germline V gene lookup returns CDR1 SGHRS and CDR2 YFSETQ. CDR3 length: 15 residues. CDR3 amino acids: CASSLHEGTGTEQYV. In DNA form, the CDR3 reads TGCGCCAGCAGCTTGCATGAGGGGACAGGGACCGAGCAGTACGTC.

J is TRBJ2-2 and V is TRBV6-5; perhaps TRBD1 as D (7 bases). CDR1 is MNHEY, CDR2 SVGAGI, per germline. The ends were cut back, 11 bases at V and 4 bases at J, with 14 bases in the middle. This CDR3 has 13 residues. CDR3 amino acids: CARRDSFTGELFF. In DNA, the CDR3 is TGTGCCCGGAGGGACAGTTTCACCGGGGAGCTGTTTTTT.

The chain recombines TRBV12-5 with TRBJ1-5; tentatively, D is TRBD1 (5 bases). Trimming pared 2 bases from V and 7 bases from J, leaving 15 bases between. Germline CDR1 is LGHNT and CDR2 is FRNRAP. CDR3 size: 15 residues. The CDR3 DNA sequence: TGTGCTAGTGGTTTGTCCACCCCCCGGGGGCAGCCCCAGCATTTT. It is translated as CASGLSTPRGQPQHF.

The chain uses TRBV24-1 and TRBJ2-3, with 11 bases aligning to TRBD2. CDR1 and CDR2 (germline): KGHDR, SFDVKD. Trimming took 4 bases from V and 5 from J; bases not matched to a gene: 10. The CDR3 totals 17 residues. This CDR3 reads CATSESLAGGGGDTQYF. The CDR3 region has the DNA TGTGCCACCAGTGAGTCCCTAGCGGGAGGAGGAGGAGATACGCAGTATTTT.

The chain has TRBV9 and TRBJ1-4, with D possibly TRBD1 on 6 matching bases. The CDR3 spans 14 residues. The germline V gene has CDR1 SGDLS and CDR2 YYNGEE. The ends were cut back, 2 bases at V and 6 bases at J, with 11 bases in the middle. CDR3 in amino acids: CASSVGTYDEKLFF. In nucleotides, the CDR3 is TGTGCCAGCAGCGTCGGGACATATGATGAAAAACTGTTTTTT.

The genes are TRBV5-1 and TRBJ1-2, with TRBD1 matching over 9 bases. Germline V gene data show CDR1 as SGHRS and CDR2 as YFSETQ. The CDR3 runs to 16 residues. The V and J ends lost 0 bases and 2 bases, in that order; junction bases with no gene match: 5. The CDR3 reads CASSLARQGDNYGYTF. CDR3 coding DNA: TGCGCCAGCAGCTTGGCCCGACAGGGGGACAACTATGGCTACACCTTC.

This rearrangement joins TRBV7-2 to TRBJ1-2; perhaps TRBD1 as D (5 bases). Germline CDR1 SGHTA, CDR2 FQGNSA. With 3 bases removed from V and 7 bases from J, the gap between germline ends came to 12 bases. The CDR3 totals 13 residues. The CDR3 bases are TGTGCCAGCAGCTTTTCAGGGCCGGGTGGCTACACCTTC. It yields the protein CASSFSGPGGYTF.

This clone is a singleton in its sample. This chain links TRBV5-5 with TRBJ2-1; 10 nucleotides agree with TRBD2. The CDR3 consists of 14 residues. Germline loops: CDR1 SGHKS, CDR2 YYEKEE (reference sequence). The junction had 7 bases not matched to a gene; V was cut back by 2 bases and J by 11 bases. CDR3 loop: CASSFNLAGAKQFF. DNA of the CDR3: TGTGCCAGCAGCTTCAATCTAGCGGGGGCCAAGCAGTTCTTC.

The chain couples TRBV6-6 to TRBJ2-7; D not resolved. Trimming took off 4 bases at V and 5 bases at J, with 6 bases between the two ends. CDR1 and CDR2 (germline): MNHNY, SVGAGI (reference sequence). The CDR3 is made up of 11 amino acids. The DNA of the CDR3 is TGTGCCAGCAGTTCAGTGGACGAGCAGTACTTC. The encoded protein is CASSSVDEQYF.

The chain recombines TRBV9 with TRBJ1-1; TRBD1 matches 7 bases. CDR1 SGDLS and CDR2 YYNGEE come from the germline V gene. V lost 1 base and J lost 9; bases outside the gene matches: 9. CDR3 size: 14 residues. In DNA form, the CDR3 reads TGTGCCAGCAGCGTAACCCCAGGGGGTGAGAAAGCTTTCTTT. It specifies CASSVTPGGEKAFF.

The V call is TRBV6-5, the J call TRBJ2-1; 9 bases fit TRBD2. This CDR3 has 16 amino acids. CDR1 MNHEY and CDR2 SVGAGI come from the germline V gene. Trimming cost V 0 bases and J 2 bases; bases outside gene matches: 2. The CDR3 region has the DNA TGTGCCAGCAGTTACTCGGCGGGAGGGACCTACAATGAGCAGTTCTTC. It specifies CASSYSAGGTYNEQFF.

This chain links TRBV10-1 with TRBJ1-2; D possibly corresponds to TRBD1 (6 bases). Germline V gene sequence: CDR1 WNHNN, CDR2 SYGVQD (reference sequence). The CDR3 covers 15 residues. Trimming pared 6 bases from V and 1 base from J, leaving 15 bases between. The CDR3 DNA sequence: TGCGCCAGCAGGGCCCCGAAACAGGGTAACTATGGCTACACCTTC. Protein product: CASRAPKQGNYGYTF.

This chain joins TRBV27 and TRBJ1-1, with D possibly being TRBD1 (5 bases). V was clipped by 7 bases and J by 1 base, with 16 bases between them. Per the germline V gene, CDR1 is MNHEY and CDR2 is SMNVEV (reference sequence). This CDR3 contains 15 residues. CDR3 loop: CASTDSMGGNTEAFF. As DNA, the CDR3 is TGTGCCAGCACCGACAGCATGGGAGGGAACACTGAAGCTTTCTTT.

The chain combines TRBV7-2 with TRBJ1-2; D might be TRBD1 (6 bases). Germline V gene data show CDR1 as SGHTA and CDR2 as FQGNSA. Deletions cut 5 bases from V and 4 bases from J, with 11 bases between. The CDR3 has 13 amino acids. The CDR3 loop is CASSHGQFYGYTF. CDR3 in DNA: TGTGCCAGCAGCCACGGACAGTTCTATGGCTACACCTTC.

The genes are TRBV30 and TRBJ2-7, with 10 bases that match TRBD2. The CDR3 is 16 residues long. Germline assignment: CDR1 GTSNPN and CDR2 SVGIG (reference sequence). The V gene end was trimmed by 3 bases and the J gene end by 3 bases; junction bases not matched to a gene: 11. CDR3 sequence reads: CAWSRKAGGPSYEQYF. In nucleotides, the CDR3 is TGTGCCTGGAGCCGAAAAGCGGGAGGGCCTAGCTACGAGCAGTACTTC.

As regards this clone: The junction does not match germline at one end; this may be a read error. This chain joins TRBV28 and TRBJ2-7; TRBD2 might be the D (6 bases). CDR3 length equals 13 residues. CDR1 is MDHEN and CDR2 is SYDVKM in the germline V gene. The CDR3 DNA reads TGTGCCAGCAGTTTAATCCCTAGCGAACCTGGCAGGTTC. It specifies CASSLIPSEPGRF.

The V gene is TRBV24-1, the J gene TRBJ2-1; D is unresolved. The germline CDR1 and CDR2 sequences are KGHDR and SFDVKD. The CDR3 totals 14 residues. V lost 4 bases and J lost 4, with 10 bases in between. CDR3: CATSDQRYYNEQFF. CDR3 coding DNA: TGTGCCACCAGTGACCAGCGCTATTACAATGAGCAGTTCTTC.

V usage is TRBV6-5 and J usage is TRBJ2-7; D is ambiguous. The CDR3 extends over 12 amino acids. CDR1 and CDR2 from the germline V gene are MNHEY and SVGAGI. V was trimmed by 6 bases and J by 4 bases, leaving 10 bases between them. CDR3 sequence (DNA): TGTGCCAGCAGGAGGAGTTGGTACGAGCAGTACGTC. It is translated as CASRRSWYEQYV.

The chain couples TRBV28 to TRBJ1-5; the match to TRBD1 covers 11 bases. This CDR3 is built from 18 residues. Germline values: CDR1 MDHEN, CDR2 SYDVKM. J lost 4 bases, V lost 8 bases, and 16 bases had no gene match. The DNA of the CDR3 is TGTGCCAGCGTAGGACAGGGGGCCTCCATCCGTCAGAATCAGCCCCAGCATTTT. Translating gives CASVGQGASIRQNQPQHF.

The chain uses TRBV10-3 and TRBJ1-3; TRBD1 agrees at 7 bases. This CDR3 comprises 14 residues. The germline V gene encodes CDR1 ENHRY and CDR2 SYGVKD. V lost 5 bases, J lost 2 bases, and 3 bases stayed unmatched. The CDR3 region has the DNA TGTGCCATCAGTCAGAGGGGGCCTGGAAACACCATATATTTT. It yields the protein CAISQRGPGNTIYF.

This chain links TRBV7-7 with TRBJ2-2; maybe TRBD1 (5 bases). Germline lookup yields CDR1 SSHAT and CDR2 FNYEAQ (reference sequence). V was pared by 5 bases and J by 4 bases, with 11 bases between. CDR3 length: 14 residues. CDR3 residues: CASSPPGPTGELFF. The CDR3 DNA reads TGTGCCAGCAGCCCTCCAGGGCCCACCGGGGAGCTGTTTTTT.

The V and J genes are TRBV6-6 and TRBJ2-1; 7 bases match TRBD2. Germline assignment: CDR1 MNHNY and CDR2 SVGAGI (reference sequence). CDR3 length: 13 amino acids. Losses at the gene ends were 11 bases for V and 4 bases for J; bases not matched to a gene: 8. CDR3 in amino acids: CAARQRGYNEQFF. CDR3 DNA sequence: TGTGCCGCCCGGCAGCGGGGATACAATGAGCAGTTCTTC.

This clone was recorded a few times. The chain carries TRBV11-2 and TRBJ2-5, with D unclear. The CDR3 is made up of 15 amino acids. The ends were cut back, 1 base at V and 0 bases at J, with 9 bases in the middle. Looked up from germline, CDR1 is SGHAT and CDR2 is FQNNGV. The CDR3 DNA is TGTGCCAGCAGCTTAGGTCGCTACCACCAAGAGACCCAGTACTTC. Its translation: CASSLGRYHQETQYF.

V usage is TRBV5-1 and J usage is TRBJ2-2; D is perhaps TRBD1 (6 bases). V was clipped by 1 base and J by 5 bases, with 6 bases between them. This CDR3 has 13 residues. CDR1 SGHRS and CDR2 YFSETQ come from the germline V gene. The CDR3 nucleotides are TGCGCCAGCAGCTTGCAGGGGACCGGGGAGCTGTTTTTT. This encodes CASSLQGTGELFF.